This is a list of T cell receptor beta chains from one sample in a study of blood T cell repertoires in COVID-19. Using immunoSEQ multiplex PCR, the repertoire was profiled, and TCRdb retains in-frame clones only, with some absent. Found here are approximately 150,000 clones, approximately 86% of them singletons; the top ten hold more than 5%. The sequencing input was PBMCs or T cells enriched from blood (not recorded which). Every receptor here comes from a woman in her forties who had recovered from COVID-19. The CDR3 runs from the conserved cysteine through the conserved F or W. The D gene is left open where the match is weak.

D gene,V gene,CDR3 protein
TRBD2,TRBV18,CASSQTGSGGPGNEQFF
NA,TRBV7-3,CASSLAGNTEAFF
NA,TRBV25-1,CASSQRVGLATEAFF
NA,TRBV6-5,CASSSDTGELFF
NA,TRBV19,CASKPPTHGYTF
TRBD2,TRBV5-4,CASSFSTSGGYEQYF
TRBD1,TRBV19,CASSTVGGTGVYGYTF
TRBD1,TRBV9,CASSPRDRNTEAFF
NA,TRBV11-2,CASSPRSNTEAFF
TRBD1,TRBV5-5,CASSTGQGDVTDTQYF
TRBD1,TRBV5-1,CASSLALDRLETQYF
NA,TRBV19,CASSIWAPEHTQPQHF
NA,TRBV30,CAWQGGTRSNQPQHF
NA,TRBV29-1,CSVEGQGHGYTF
TRBD2,TRBV5-1,CASSTHSGTSGYEQFF
NA,TRBV24-1,CATSDPGHNSNNEQFF
NA,TRBV30,CAWSLDRDQPQHF
NA,TRBV10-3,CAISEGAADTQYF
TRBD2,TRBV10-1,CASISGTSGETQYF
NA,TRBV3-1/TRBV3-2,CASSQDLARSTNEQFF
NA,TRBV7-8,CASSTGGLNTEAFF
TRBD2,TRBV7-9,CASSTLAGGFTDTQYF